This T cell receptor (beta chain) was sequenced during a study of Graves' ophthalmopathy and Graves' hyperthyroidism. At the level of the study: No treatment had been given when peripheral blood was collected at initial diagnosis.

The ends lost 4 bases at V and 3 bases at J; junction bases unmatched: 10. CDR3 size: 15 residues. The V gene's germline CDR1 is SGHRS and CDR2 YFSETQ. Amplification of TCR beta CDR3 regions used RNA transcripts. The first-round RT-PCR employed HTBI primers together with the Qiagen OneStep RT-PCR kit. A multiplex PCR was then performed as the second round. TCRdb independently ran MiXCR on the multiplex PCR reads; one entry per CDR3 protein. This sample carries almost 400,000 distinct CDR3 sequences, around 18% of them seen once, and the ten largest clones take 1.6%. Findings of the study overall: Stable hyperthyroidism and ophthalmopathy were told apart by a 13-signature model, which achieved 85% to 90% sensitivity and over 65% specificity. Also, most clonotypes expanded in the thyroid above 0.001 frequency appeared in blood.

Certain patients, namely those with other autoimmune diseases, uncontrolled infections, pregnancy or lactation, were excluded. This clonotype was counted ten times or more. Its cognate antigen is unknown. The TCR was taken from a woman under 30 with Graves' ophthalmopathy. The chain has TRBV5-1 and TRBJ2-7; 7 positions match TRBD1. The sequenced sample consisted of peripheral blood. The CDR3 DNA follows: TGCGCCAGCAGCCCCGGACAGGAGGCGTTCTACGAGCAGTACTTC. Its protein product is CASSPGQEAFYEQYF.